The 5 T cell receptor beta chains below come from one sample, sequenced in a study of T cells expressing NK-cell markers. Each CDR3 protein gets one entry in TCRdb, which reprocessed the 5' RACE reads and gives no DNA. The sample features about 170,000 distinct CDR3 sequences, with 20% in its top ten. Sequenced material: blood T cells: a sorted CD56 or NKG2C T cell subset, CD4+ or CD8+ T cells, or bulk PBMC T cells (not recorded which). The receptors originated from a man aged 18 to 69 in good health.

The chain combines TRBV6-5 with TRBJ2-5; the TCRdb D gene call, TRBD2, has no DNA to confirm it. Germline loops: CDR1 MNHEY, CDR2 SVGAGI. The CDR3 runs 18 residues. CDR3 amino acids: CASSLYPLPLEQQETQYF.

The chain joins TRBV14 to TRBJ1-2. This CDR3 comprises 13 residues. CDR1 and CDR2 (germline): SGHDN, FVKESK. The CDR3 sequence is CASSQVEYYGYTF.

The chain uses TRBV12-5 and TRBJ1-2; lacking DNA, the TRBD1 call made by TCRdb goes unchecked. Germline values: CDR1 LGHNT, CDR2 FRNRAP. There are 14 residues in the CDR3. CDR3: CASGGGGPNYGYTF.

V is TRBV29-1 and J is TRBJ2-7; as DNA is missing, the TRBD1 call by TCRdb cannot be tested. Per germline, CDR1 SQVTM and CDR2 ANQGSEA. This CDR3 is 14 amino acids long. CDR3 protein: CSVVGTGDYLEQYF.

The rearrangement links TRBV11-1 to TRBJ1-4; TCRdb calls TRBD1, which cannot be checked without DNA. The CDR3 sequence is 18 residues long. Per the germline V gene, CDR1 is SGHAT and CDR2 is FQDESV (reference sequence). CDR3 protein: CASSLGDRAPQGNEKLFF.